This T cell receptor (beta chain) was sequenced during a study of blood T cells in healthy people across ages. About 10 milliliters of peripheral blood were drawn from each donor into EDTA-treated tubes. Each sample gave at least 7 million isolated PBMCs. The germline V and J ends were trimmed by 0 bases and 0 bases, with 9 bases remaining between them. From germline, CDR1 is SGHAT and CDR2 FQNNGV. The CDR3 totals 16 residues. The sample holds one count of this clonotype. Primers used in a second PCR of about 7 to 12 cycles were a sample-barcoded 5' primer and a J-beta primer mix. TCRdb re-derived calls from the 5' RACE reads in MiXCR, one entry per CDR3 protein. The sample records 1.5 million to 2 million distinct CDR3 sequences, 49% being singletons.

This chain links TRBV11-2 with TRBJ2-1; D unresolved. The material sequenced was blood. The origin of this receptor is a woman aged 35 to 49 in good health. The CDR3 here is CASSLDLISSYNEQFF. CDR3 sequence (DNA): TGTGCCAGCAGCTTAGATCTAATCAGCTCCTACAATGAGCAGTTCTTC.